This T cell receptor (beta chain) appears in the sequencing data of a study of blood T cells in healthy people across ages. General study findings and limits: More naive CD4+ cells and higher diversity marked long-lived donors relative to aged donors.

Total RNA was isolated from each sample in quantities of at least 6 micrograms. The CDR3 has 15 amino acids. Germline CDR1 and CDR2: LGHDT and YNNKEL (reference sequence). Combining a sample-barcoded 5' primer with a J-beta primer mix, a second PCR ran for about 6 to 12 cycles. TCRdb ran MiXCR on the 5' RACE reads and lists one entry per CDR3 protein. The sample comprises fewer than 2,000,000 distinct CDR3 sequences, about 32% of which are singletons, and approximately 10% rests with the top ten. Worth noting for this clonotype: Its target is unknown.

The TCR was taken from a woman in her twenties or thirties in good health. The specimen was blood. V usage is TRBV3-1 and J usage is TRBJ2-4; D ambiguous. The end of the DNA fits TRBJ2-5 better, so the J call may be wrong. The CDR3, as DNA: TGTGCCAGCAGCCAAGTATACTCACCGGGTGAGACCCAGTACTTC. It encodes CASSQVYSPGETQYF.